The 17 T cell receptor beta chains in this list originate from one sample, sequenced in a study of human T cells and chemical hapten exposure. MiXCR, run by TCRdb on the RACE reads, gives a single entry per CDR3 protein. Of about 120,000 distinct CDR3 sequences in the sample, 13% were seen once. Described time point: pre-sensitization, week 0. Treatment defined: therapeutic diphenylcyclopropenone sensitization with weekly scalp DPC. The sample was whole blood, taken in connection with sensitization to the hapten diphenylcyclopropenone (DPC). The receptor source for this set is a woman aged 18-29 years with alopecia areata. Some clones in this sample may be carry-over from other donors' samples.

This clonotype showed up just a few times. This rearrangement joins TRBV5-5 to TRBJ1-6, with TRBD1 as a possible D gene (6 bases). Deletions cut 2 bases from V and 10 bases from J, with 16 bases between. Germline values: CDR1 SGHKS, CDR2 YYEKEE (reference sequence). CDR3 length: 15 amino acids. Here the CDR3 reads CASSFGRGVLSPLHF. CDR3 in DNA: TGTGCCAGCAGCTTCGGTAGGGGGGTCTTATCACCCCTCCACTTT.

This clonotype was recorded at least ten times. The chain carries TRBV20-1 and TRBJ1-6, with TRBD1 matching over 7 bases. Germline lookup yields CDR1 DFQATT and CDR2 SNEGSKA (reference sequence). CDR3 length: 14 amino acids. Losses at the gene ends were 6 bases for V and 7 bases for J; bases not matched to a gene: 9. The CDR3 DNA is TGCAGTGCCATATTCGACAGGGCAAATTCACCCCTCCACTTT. This encodes CSAIFDRANSPLHF.

This clonotype has a handful of counts. For the CDR3, the DNA is TGTGCCAGCAGCCCCCTTTCCCCGGACTTCCTAGCGGGGACCATTCAGTACTTC. Amino acid sequence: CASSPLSPDFLAGTIQYF. This chain joins TRBV7-6 and TRBJ2-4; 9 bases align to TRBD2. CDR1 SGHVS and CDR2 FNYEAQ come from the germline V gene. V was clipped by 5 bases and J by 9 bases; unmatched bases: 20. The CDR3 covers 18 residues.

The chain is built from TRBV18 and TRBJ1-1; D is unclear. The CDR3 consists of 14 residues. The V and J ends lost 4 bases and 0 bases respectively, with 9 bases between them. The germline V gene has CDR1 KGHSH and CDR2 LQKENI. CDR3 bases: TGTGCCAGCTCACATGCAAGGTTGAACACTGAAGCTTTCTTT. Translated: CASSHARLNTEAFF.

This clonotype has at least ten counts. The chain combines TRBV6-2 or TRBV6-3 with TRBJ1-4; no clear D. The ends were cut back, 0 bases at V and 15 bases at J, with 11 bases in the middle. This CDR3 comprises 12 residues. Germline V gene lookup returns CDR1 MNHEY and CDR2 SVGEGT. CDR3 sequence (DNA): TGTGCCAGCAGTTACTCGAGGGCCCTGTTGTTTTTT. Translation gives CASSYSRALLFF.

There are many counts of this clonotype. The rearrangement joins TRBV3-1 to TRBJ2-3; tentatively, D is TRBD2 (5 bases). This CDR3 has 15 amino acids. Germline V CDR1 and CDR2: LGHDT, YNNKEL (reference sequence). V gave up 4 bases and J gave up 1 base, with 12 bases separating them. CDR3 loop: CASSPESSGTDTQYF. Written as DNA, the CDR3 is TGTGCCAGCAGCCCCGAGAGTAGCGGCACAGATACGCAGTATTTT.

This clonotype was observed a few times. This chain joins TRBV19 and TRBJ1-5; 10 bases agree with TRBD1. The CDR3 length is 16 residues. The J segment lost 0 bases and the V segment lost 1 base, leaving 0 bases of the junction unmatched. The germline CDR1 and CDR2 sequences are LNHDA and SQIVND (reference sequence). For the CDR3, the DNA is TGTGCCAGTAGTATAGGACAGGGGGCTAGCAATCAGCCCCAGCATTTT. Amino acids: CASSIGQGASNQPQHF.

The chain carries TRBV7-6 and TRBJ2-3; 9 bases agree with TRBD2. CDR1 and CDR2 (germline): SGHVS, FNYEAQ. After removal of 5 bases from V and 1 base from J, the junction contained 4 bases not matched to a gene. The CDR3 is 15 amino acids. The CDR3 here is CASSAGGHGTDTQYF. Written as DNA, the CDR3 is TGTGCCAGCAGCGCGGGGGGGCACGGCACAGATACGCAGTATTTT.

This clonotype has a handful of counts. This chain's CDR3 is CASSLADLLGPYNEQFF. Here the CDR3 DNA reads TGTGCCAGCAGCTTAGCGGACCTATTGGGCCCCTACAATGAGCAGTTCTTC. The chain joins TRBV7-2 to TRBJ2-1; D not resolved. The V gene's germline CDR1 is SGHTA and CDR2 FQGNSA. The CDR3 extends over 17 amino acids. V dropped 0 bases and J dropped 2 bases, with 14 bases sitting between them.

The rearrangement joins TRBV12-3 or TRBV12-4 to TRBJ2-2; unclear D gene. The CDR3 totals 14 residues. Deletions cut 5 bases from V and 1 base from J, with 8 bases between. CDR3 nucleotides: TGTGCCAGCAGTCGGAACAGGAACACCGGGGAGCTGTTTTTT. Amino acid sequence: CASSRNRNTGELFF.

The chain joins TRBV30 to TRBJ2-1; D not resolved. V was cut by 8 bases and J by 1 base, with 12 bases left in between. Germline V gene data show CDR1 as GTSNPN and CDR2 as SVGIG (reference sequence). The CDR3 spans 13 residues. The CDR3 DNA sequence: TGTGCCCAGAGAGCCCCTTCCTACAATGAGCAGTTCTTC. Translated, it gives CAQRAPSYNEQFF.

The chain couples TRBV29-1 to TRBJ2-5; 11 nucleotides align to TRBD2. The germline CDR1 and CDR2 sequences are SQVTM and ANQGSEA. Losses at the gene ends were 7 bases for V and 5 bases for J; bases not matched to a gene: 9. The CDR3 has 14 residues. The CDR3 is CSATSGGLQETQYF. The CDR3 nucleotides are TGCAGCGCAACTAGCGGGGGCCTACAGGAGACCCAGTACTTC. The entire variable domain, with the rest obtained from reference TRBV29-1 and TRBJ2-5, is as follows: SAVISQKPSRDICQRGTSLTIQCQVDSQVTMMFWYRQQPGQSLTLIATANQGSEATYESGFVIDKFPISRPNLTFSTLTVSNMSPEDSSIYLCSATSGGLQETQYFGPGTRLLVL.

This clonotype occurred a few times. The chain carries TRBV30 and TRBJ2-7; 7 positions agree with TRBD2. The trim removed 0 bases at V and 3 bases at J, leaving 20 bases unmatched. This CDR3 is 19 amino acids long. Germline V gives CDR1 GTSNPN, CDR2 SVGIG (reference sequence). The CDR3 loop reads CAWSVPPGWRGSYGYEQYF. In DNA, the CDR3 is TGTGCCTGGAGTGTCCCTCCCGGTTGGCGGGGGTCCTACGGCTACGAGCAGTACTTC.

The chain recombines TRBV30 with TRBJ2-7; D not certain. Trimming took 0 bases from V and 2 from J, leaving 8 bases between them. The germline V gene encodes CDR1 GTSNPN and CDR2 SVGIG (reference sequence). This CDR3 has 13 residues. CDR3 DNA sequence: TGTGCCTGGAGTGTTGCGGCGCCCTACGAGCAGTACTTC. It encodes CAWSVAAPYEQYF.

The J gene is TRBJ2-7, the V gene TRBV6-2 or TRBV6-3; no definite D call. From germline, CDR1 is MNHEY and CDR2 SVGEGT. Trimming cost V 4 bases and J 0 bases, with 7 bases left between them. The length of the CDR3 is 13 residues. CDR3 region: CASSSDTSYEQYF. The DNA for the CDR3 is TGTGCCAGCAGTTCCGACACCTCCTACGAGCAGTACTTC.

This clonotype was found many times. V gene TRBV11-1 combines with J gene TRBJ2-1; a weak D match, TRBD2 (6 bases). The CDR3 has 16 residues. Per germline, CDR1 SGHAT and CDR2 FQDESV (reference sequence). V was shortened by 1 base and J by 0 bases, with 10 bases between the two germline ends. CDR3 region: CASSLGGGASYNEQFF. The DNA for the CDR3 is TGTGCCAGCAGCTTAGGTGGCGGGGCCTCCTACAATGAGCAGTTCTTC.

The rearrangement joins TRBV19 to TRBJ2-7; D gene uncertain. CDR1 and CDR2 from the germline V gene are LNHDA and SQIVND (reference sequence). The V and J ends lost 9 bases and 2 bases respectively, with 14 bases between them. The CDR3 is made up of 13 amino acids. Written as DNA, the CDR3 is TGTGCCAGCGCGGTCGCGCCGCCCTACGAGCAGTACTTC. Amino acids: CASAVAPPYEQYF.